This entry lists 3 T cell receptor beta chains sequenced from one sample in a study of blood T cell repertoires in COVID-19. Profiling relied on immunoSEQ multiplex PCR, and the TCRdb table lists in-frame clones only, not all of them. The profile covers about 100,000 clones, with roughly 90% appearing a single time and about 2.2% taken by the ten largest. Sequencing used peripheral blood. These receptors were obtained from a man aged 50 to 60 with active COVID-19.

This chain uses TRBV11-2 with TRBJ1-3; no definite D call. The germline gives CDR1 SGHAT, CDR2 FQNNGV. Trimming took off 1 base at V and 0 bases at J, with 4 bases between the two ends. CDR3 length equals 14 residues. This chain's CDR3 is CASSLVGSGNTIYF. CDR3 bases: TGTGCCAGCAGCTTAGTCGGCTCTGGAAACACCATATATTTT.

Comment on this clone: Compared with germline, one end of the junction differs, possibly owing to a read error. The CDR3 sequence is CASSVLPPGQGFRLLF. As DNA, the CDR3 is TGTGCCAGCTCAGTCTTGCCCCCGGGACAGGGGTTTCGTTTGCTTTTC. The rearrangement uses TRBV18 and TRBJ2-7, with 10 bases lining up with TRBD1. CDR1 is KGHSH and CDR2 is LQKENI in the germline V gene. The CDR3 extends over 16 amino acids.

In its sample, this clone was seen once. V is TRBV2 and J is TRBJ2-1; 7 bases match TRBD2. J gave up 3 bases and V 3 bases, and 2 bases lay outside the gene matches. The CDR3 is 14 residues long. Germline V lookup: CDR1 SNHLY, CDR2 FYNNEI. The CDR3, as DNA: TGTGCCAGCAGTGAGCGGGAGCTCTACAATGAGCAGTTCTTC. Protein sequence: CASSERELYNEQFF.